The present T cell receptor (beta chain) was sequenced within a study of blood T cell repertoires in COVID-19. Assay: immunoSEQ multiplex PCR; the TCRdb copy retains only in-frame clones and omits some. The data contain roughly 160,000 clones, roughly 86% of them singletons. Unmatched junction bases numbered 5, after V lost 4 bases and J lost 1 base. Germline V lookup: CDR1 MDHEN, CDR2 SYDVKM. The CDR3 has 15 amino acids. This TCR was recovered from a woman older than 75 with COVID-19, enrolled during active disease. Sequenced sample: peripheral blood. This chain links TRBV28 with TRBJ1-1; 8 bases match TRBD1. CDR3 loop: CASSYRGASNTEAFF. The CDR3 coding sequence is TGTGCCAGCAGTTACAGGGGGGCATCGAACACTGAAGCTTTCTTT.